What follows are 10 T cell receptor beta chains derived from one specimen sequenced in a study of T-cell reconstitution after alpha-beta-depleted transplantation in children. Unique molecular identifiers were incorporated during preparation of the TCRbeta library. TCRdb fed the PCR reads into MiXCR, producing one record per CDR3 protein. This sample has roughly 500,000 distinct CDR3 sequences, with roughly an eighth found just once. Specimen: PBMCs from the stem cell graft donor, collected from the stem cell graft. These receptors were collected from a human donor who donated a stem cell graft to a child with combined immunodeficiency.

The gene calls are TRBV9 and TRBJ2-3, with TRBD1 matching over 8 bases. This CDR3 is 14 amino acids long. CDR1 is SGDLS, CDR2 YYNGEE, per germline. The J segment lost 6 bases and the V segment lost 4 bases, leaving 7 bases of the junction unmatched. The DNA of the CDR3 is TGTGCCAGCAGCCCAGGACAGGGTGGCGATACGCAGTATTTT. This sequence encodes CASSPGQGGDTQYF.

The table lists this clonotype with a count of one. This chain joins TRBV12-3 or TRBV12-4 and TRBJ1-1; D is undetermined. The CDR3 has 14 amino acids. The V gene lost 1 base and the J gene lost 4 bases, with 10 bases spanning the gap. For the CDR3, the DNA is TGTGCCAGCAGTTTAGGGGCCAGGAGCACTGAAGCTTTCTTT. Translated: CASSLGARSTEAFF.

This clonotype was found a few times. V is TRBV30 and J is TRBJ2-7; TRBD1 aligns across 9 bases. Germline CDR1 is GTSNPN and CDR2 is SVGIG (reference sequence). Losses at the gene ends were 3 bases for V and 2 bases for J; bases not matched to a gene: 8. The CDR3 has 15 residues. The CDR3 here is CAWRGTDRGTYEQYF. The CDR3 DNA reads as TGTGCCTGGAGGGGCACGGACAGGGGAACCTACGAGCAGTACTTC.

This clonotype has at least ten counts. The DNA is omitted, as the CDR3 cannot be located on it reliably, and the CDR3 follows TCRdb's listing. V gene TRBV29-1 combines with J gene TRBJ2-1; TRBD2 was called by the table and not checked on the DNA. Germline CDR1 and CDR2: SQVTM and ANQGSEA. The CDR3 length is 11 residues, termini included. This CDR3 reads CSVASTLEGFF.

V and J are TRBV12-3 or TRBV12-4 and TRBJ2-7; tentatively, D is TRBD2 (5 bases). The V gene lost 5 bases and the J gene lost 7 bases, with 18 bases spanning the gap. The length of the CDR3 is 14 residues. The CDR3 bases are TGTGCCAGCAGTCCGGGATTTGGTTTGGGGGAGCAGTACTTC. Amino acids: CASSPGFGLGEQYF.

In its sample, this clonotype was seen a few times. The rearrangement links TRBV12-3 or TRBV12-4 to TRBJ2-7, with TRBD2 identical over 7 bases. Germline trimming cut 5 bases from V and 2 bases from J; bases unmatched to any gene: 27. The CDR3 is 21 amino acids. In DNA form, the CDR3 reads TGTGCCAGCAGTCTAATACTCTTCCGGGAGGACGACCGGGGCCCAACCTACGAGCAGTACTTC. Its protein is CASSLILFREDDRGPTYEQYF.

This clonotype was seen a few times. The gene calls are TRBV7-3 and TRBJ2-7, with unresolved D. CDR3 length equals 13 residues. V lost 0 bases and J 4 bases, leaving 7 bases between the germline ends. The V gene's germline CDR1 is SGHTA and CDR2 FQGTGA. CDR3: CASSLTPLYEQYF. For the CDR3, the DNA is TGTGCCAGCAGCTTAACGCCCCTTTACGAGCAGTACTTC.

This clonotype has at least ten counts. The chain has TRBV20-1 and TRBJ2-1, with 9 nucleotides matching TRBD1. V shed 5 bases and J 3 bases; nucleotides not matched to a gene: 2. Germline V gene data show CDR1 as DFQATT and CDR2 as SNEGSKA (reference sequence). CDR3 size: 13 residues. The CDR3 region is CSALGQGYNEQFF. CDR3 nucleotides: TGCAGTGCTCTGGGACAGGGCTACAATGAGCAGTTCTTC.

The J gene is TRBJ2-5, the V gene TRBV20-1; 11 nucleotides agree with TRBD2. V lost 3 bases to trimming and J lost 3 bases; unmatched junction nucleotides: 6. CDR1 is DFQATT, CDR2 SNEGSKA, per germline (reference sequence). The CDR3 contains 15 residues. CDR3 residues: CSASLAGGPKETQYF. The CDR3 nucleotides are TGCAGTGCTAGCCTAGCGGGGGGCCCAAAAGAGACCCAGTACTTC.

This clonotype was seen repeatedly, ten times or more. The chain links TRBV5-5 to TRBJ2-5, with D unresolved. This CDR3 comprises 16 residues. CDR1 is SGHKS, CDR2 YYEKEE, per germline (reference sequence). V was clipped by 0 bases and J by 0 bases, with 12 bases between them. CDR3 sequence: CASSLGVSLYQETQYF. The CDR3 nucleotides read TGTGCCAGCAGCTTGGGGGTATCCTTGTACCAAGAGACCCAGTACTTC.